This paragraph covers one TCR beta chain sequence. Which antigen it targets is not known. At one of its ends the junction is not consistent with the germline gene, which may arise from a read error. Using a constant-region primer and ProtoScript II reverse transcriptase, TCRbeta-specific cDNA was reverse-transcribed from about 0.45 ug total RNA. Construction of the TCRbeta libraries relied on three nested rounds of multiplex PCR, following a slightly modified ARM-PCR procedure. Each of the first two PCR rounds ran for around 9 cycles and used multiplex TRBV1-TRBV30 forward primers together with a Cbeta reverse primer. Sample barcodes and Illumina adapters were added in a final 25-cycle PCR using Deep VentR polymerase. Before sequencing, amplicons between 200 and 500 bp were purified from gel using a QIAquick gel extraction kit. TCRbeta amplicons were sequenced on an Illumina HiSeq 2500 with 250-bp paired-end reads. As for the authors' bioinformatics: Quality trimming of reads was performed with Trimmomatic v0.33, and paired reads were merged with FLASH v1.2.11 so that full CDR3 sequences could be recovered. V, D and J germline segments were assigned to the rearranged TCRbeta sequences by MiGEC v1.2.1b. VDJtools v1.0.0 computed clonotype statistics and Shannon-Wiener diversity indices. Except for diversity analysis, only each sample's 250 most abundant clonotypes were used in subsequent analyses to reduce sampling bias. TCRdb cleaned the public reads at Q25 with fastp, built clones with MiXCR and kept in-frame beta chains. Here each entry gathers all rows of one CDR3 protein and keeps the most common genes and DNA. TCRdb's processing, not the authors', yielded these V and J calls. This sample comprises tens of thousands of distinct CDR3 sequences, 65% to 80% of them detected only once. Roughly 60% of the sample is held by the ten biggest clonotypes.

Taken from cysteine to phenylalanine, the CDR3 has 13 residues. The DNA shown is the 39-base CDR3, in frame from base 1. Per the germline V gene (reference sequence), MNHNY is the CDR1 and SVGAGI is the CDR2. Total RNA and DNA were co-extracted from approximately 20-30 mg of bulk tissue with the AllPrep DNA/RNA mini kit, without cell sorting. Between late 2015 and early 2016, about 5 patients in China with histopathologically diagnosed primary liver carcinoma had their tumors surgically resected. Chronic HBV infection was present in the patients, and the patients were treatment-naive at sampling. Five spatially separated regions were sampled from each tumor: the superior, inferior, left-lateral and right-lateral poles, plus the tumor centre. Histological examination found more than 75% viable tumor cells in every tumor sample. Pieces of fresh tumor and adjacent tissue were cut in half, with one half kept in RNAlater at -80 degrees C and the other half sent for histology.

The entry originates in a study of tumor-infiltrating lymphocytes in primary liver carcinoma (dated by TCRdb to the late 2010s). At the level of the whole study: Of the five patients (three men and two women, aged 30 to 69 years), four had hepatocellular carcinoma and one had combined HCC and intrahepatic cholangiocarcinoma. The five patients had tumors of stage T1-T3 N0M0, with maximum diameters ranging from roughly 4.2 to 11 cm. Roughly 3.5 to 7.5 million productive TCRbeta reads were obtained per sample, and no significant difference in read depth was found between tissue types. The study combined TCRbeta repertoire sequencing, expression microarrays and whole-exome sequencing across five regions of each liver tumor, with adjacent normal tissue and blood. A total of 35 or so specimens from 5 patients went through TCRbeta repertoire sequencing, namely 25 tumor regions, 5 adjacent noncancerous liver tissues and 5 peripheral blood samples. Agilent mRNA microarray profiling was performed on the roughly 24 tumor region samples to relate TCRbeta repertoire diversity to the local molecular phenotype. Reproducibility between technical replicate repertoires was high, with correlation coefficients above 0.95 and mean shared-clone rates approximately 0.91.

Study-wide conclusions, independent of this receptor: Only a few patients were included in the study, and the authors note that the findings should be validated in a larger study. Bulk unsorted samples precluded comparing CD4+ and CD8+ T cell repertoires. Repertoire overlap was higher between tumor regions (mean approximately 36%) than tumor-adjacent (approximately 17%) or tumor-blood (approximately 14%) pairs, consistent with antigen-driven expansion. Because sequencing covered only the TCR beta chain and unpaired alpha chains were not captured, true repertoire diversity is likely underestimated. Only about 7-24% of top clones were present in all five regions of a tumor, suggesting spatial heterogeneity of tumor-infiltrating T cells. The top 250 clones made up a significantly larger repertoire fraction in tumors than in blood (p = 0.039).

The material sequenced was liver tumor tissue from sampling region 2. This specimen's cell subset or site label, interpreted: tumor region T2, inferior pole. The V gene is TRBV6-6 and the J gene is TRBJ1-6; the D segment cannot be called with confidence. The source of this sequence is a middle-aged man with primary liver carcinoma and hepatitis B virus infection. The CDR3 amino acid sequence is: CASSSTWISPIHF. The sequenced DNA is TGTGCCAGCAGTTCAACATGGATTTCACCCATCCACTTT.